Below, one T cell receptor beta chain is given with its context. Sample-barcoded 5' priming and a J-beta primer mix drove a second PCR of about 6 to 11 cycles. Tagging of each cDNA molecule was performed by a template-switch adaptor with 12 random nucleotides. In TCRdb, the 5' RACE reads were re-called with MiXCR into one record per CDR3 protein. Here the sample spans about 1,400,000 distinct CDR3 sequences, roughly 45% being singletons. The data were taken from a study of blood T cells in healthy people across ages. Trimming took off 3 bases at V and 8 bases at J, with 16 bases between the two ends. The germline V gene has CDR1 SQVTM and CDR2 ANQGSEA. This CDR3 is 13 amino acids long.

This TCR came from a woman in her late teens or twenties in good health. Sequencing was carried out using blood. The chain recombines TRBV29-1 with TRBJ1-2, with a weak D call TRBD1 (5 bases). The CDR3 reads CSVENVGVGGYTF. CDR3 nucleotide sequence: TGCAGCGTTGAGAACGTGGGGGTAGGGGGCTACACCTTC.